Below are 29 T cell receptor beta chains sequenced from a single sample in a study of CD8 T cells in ankylosing spondylitis. Study-wide points: Eight or nine highly homologous variants made up a TCR beta motif that seemed to typify ankylosing spondylitis blood.

No antigen has been assigned to these receptors. One entry per CDR3 protein results from TCRdb running MiXCR on the 5' RACE reads. The repertoire has under 950,000 distinct CDR3 sequences, around 20% of them found once; the top ten carry approximately 18%. The sequencing input was blood, either unsorted or a sorted T cell fraction (not recorded which). The receptors originated from a male donor with ankylosing spondylitis.

This clonotype has only a few counts. The chain has TRBV7-9 and TRBJ1-3, with a tentative D call TRBD1 (6 bases). The germline V gene has CDR1 SEHNR and CDR2 FQNEAQ (reference sequence). V lost 3 bases to trimming and J lost 0 bases, with 12 bases between them. This CDR3 is 16 amino acids long. The CDR3 DNA is TGTGCCAGCAGCTTCCCGACAGGAAACTCTGGAAACACCATATATTTT. Amino acids: CASSFPTGNSGNTIYF.

This clonotype was found a few times. The rearrangement joins TRBV29-1 to TRBJ2-7; perhaps TRBD2 as D (5 bases). The V gene lost 2 bases and the J gene lost 5 bases, with 10 bases spanning the gap. The CDR3 contains 12 residues. The germline V gene encodes CDR1 SQVTM and CDR2 ANQGSEA. Here the CDR3 DNA reads TGCAGCGTTGAACTTGCGGGCGACGAGCAGTACTTC. Translated: CSVELAGDEQYF.

The chain links TRBV5-1 to TRBJ1-5; tentatively, D is TRBD1 (5 bases). The CDR3 is 13 amino acids. V was shortened by 4 bases and J by 6 bases, with 11 bases between the two germline ends. Per the germline V gene, CDR1 is SGHRS and CDR2 is YFSETQ. CDR3 in amino acids: CASSREGLQPQHF. CDR3 sequence (DNA): TGCGCCAGCAGCCGGGAGGGGCTTCAGCCCCAGCATTTT.

This clonotype occurred many times. The CDR3 here is CASSSQVTGNTEAFF. Here the CDR3 DNA reads TGCGCCAGCAGCTCCCAAGTGACAGGGAACACTGAAGCTTTCTTT. J is TRBJ1-1 and V is TRBV5-1, with D possibly matching TRBD1 (6 bases). CDR3 length: 15 residues. V lost 3 bases and J lost 1, with 13 bases in between. CDR1 is SGHRS and CDR2 is YFSETQ in the germline V gene.

The table lists this clonotype with a count of one. The chain is built from TRBV12-3 or TRBV12-4 and TRBJ2-1, with 10 bases aligning to TRBD2. V lost 5 bases, J lost 7 bases, and 8 bases stayed unmatched. This CDR3 region has 15 residues. As DNA, the CDR3 is TGTGCCAGCAGTCCCGAGCGGGGGGGAGGGAATGAGCAGTTCTTC. This encodes CASSPERGGGNEQFF.

The V and J genes are TRBV4-1 and TRBJ1-2, with TRBD1 identical over 7 bases. J was trimmed by 7 bases and V by 1 base; bases with no gene match: 6. This CDR3 region has 14 residues. CDR1 and CDR2 from the germline V gene are MGHRA and YSYEKL. CDR3 sequence: CASSQVEGASGYTF. The CDR3 DNA sequence: TGCGCCAGCAGCCAAGTTGAGGGGGCAAGTGGCTACACCTTC.

This clonotype occurred a few times. This sequence joins TRBV11-2 and TRBJ2-1; TRBD2 agrees at 13 bases. The V gene's germline CDR1 is SGHAT and CDR2 FQNNGV. This CDR3 region has 14 residues. V shed 5 bases and J 9 bases; nucleotides not matched to a gene: 4. The CDR3 DNA follows: TGTGCCAGCAGCAAGGGACTAGCGGGGTTTGAGCAGTTCTTC. It specifies CASSKGLAGFEQFF.

This clonotype occurred a few times. The chain recombines TRBV12-3 or TRBV12-4 with TRBJ2-5; no firm D call. The CDR3 has 13 amino acids. Trimming removed 6 bases from V and 1 base from J, with 9 bases in between. CDR3 bases: TGTGCCAGCAGGCTAGGGATCCAAGAGACCCAGTACTTC. This sequence encodes CASRLGIQETQYF.

This clonotype was seen a handful of times. The gene calls are TRBV6-2 or TRBV6-3 and TRBJ2-7, with TRBD1 identical over 7 bases. CDR1 is MNHEY, CDR2 SVGEGT, per germline. The CDR3 has 19 residues. With V trimmed by 2 bases and J by 4 bases, 20 bases remained unmatched. The CDR3 nucleotides are TGTGCCAGCAGTTACAAGTCCGACAGGGTAAGGTCTCCTACTTACGAGCAGTACTTC. Translation gives CASSYKSDRVRSPTYEQYF.

The CDR3 is CASSLGLAGINTQYF. The DNA of the CDR3 is TGTGCCAGCAGCTTGGGGCTAGCGGGGATAAATACGCAGTATTTT. The rearrangement uses TRBV5-6 and TRBJ2-3, with 9 bases matching TRBD2. In germline, CDR1 is SGHDT, CDR2 YYEEEE. V shed 0 bases and J 7 bases; nucleotides not matched to a gene: 6. The CDR3 loop spans 15 amino acids.

This rearrangement joins TRBV21-1 to TRBJ2-2; the table gives TRBD2 as D, unverified against the DNA. TRBV21-1 corresponds to a pseudogene. The CDR3 spans 15 residues. CDR3 protein: CASSRAHRRTGELFF. The CDR3 nucleotides read TGTGCCAGCAGCCGGGCCCACCGGCGGACCGGGGAGCTGTTTTTT.

This clonotype was detected a few times. The chain recombines TRBV15 with TRBJ2-2, with D possibly TRBD2 on 6 matching bases. Germline lookup yields CDR1 LNHNV and CDR2 YYDKDF (reference sequence). The CDR3 sequence is 15 residues long. V lost 4 bases and J lost 5, with 14 bases in between. The CDR3 sequence is CATSKDRGWTGELFF. DNA of the CDR3: TGTGCCACCAGCAAGGACCGGGGGTGGACCGGGGAGCTGTTTTTT.

This clonotype was observed at least ten times. The chain has TRBV7-9 and TRBJ1-1; D call uncertain. Between the trimmed V and J ends, which lost 6 bases and 3 bases, there was a span of 14 bases. From germline, CDR1 is SEHNR and CDR2 FQNEAQ (reference sequence). The CDR3 loop spans 14 amino acids. CDR3 in amino acids: CASRAFEGDTEAFF. The CDR3 DNA reads as TGTGCCAGCAGAGCCTTCGAGGGAGACACTGAAGCTTTCTTT.

In this sample, this clonotype turned up a few times. V gene TRBV29-1 combines with J gene TRBJ2-1, with 11 bases lining up with TRBD2. The CDR3 covers 14 residues. CDR1 is SQVTM, CDR2 ANQGSEA, per germline. V gave up 5 bases and J gave up 5 bases; unmatched junction bases: 5. The CDR3 sequence is CSVLAGGLNNEQFF. For the CDR3, the DNA is TGCAGCGTTCTAGCGGGGGGCCTAAACAATGAGCAGTTCTTC.

The rearrangement uses TRBV29-1 and TRBJ2-6, with 7 bases identical to TRBD1. Germline loops: CDR1 SQVTM, CDR2 ANQGSEA. Trimming cost V 6 bases and J 0 bases; bases outside gene matches: 8. The CDR3 covers 16 residues. This CDR3 is CSVVRQGNSGANVLTF. DNA for the CDR3: TGCAGCGTAGTAAGACAGGGCAACTCTGGGGCCAACGTCCTGACTTTC.

The CDR3, as DNA: TGCAGTGCTACCAAGACGGGATACGGCTACGAGCAGTACTTC. It yields the protein CSATKTGYGYEQYF. The chain couples TRBV20-1 to TRBJ2-7; perhaps TRBD2 as D (5 bases). The CDR3 contains 14 residues. Deletions cut 4 bases from V and 3 bases from J, with 16 bases between. CDR1 and CDR2 (germline): DFQATT, SNEGSKA (reference sequence).

This clonotype was found a few times. This chain links TRBV30 with TRBJ2-1, with 11 nucleotides matching TRBD2. The CDR3 loop spans 16 amino acids. Germline lookup yields CDR1 GTSNPN and CDR2 SVGIG (reference sequence). Unmatched junction bases numbered 7, after V lost 2 bases and J lost 4 bases. CDR3 coding DNA: TGTGCCTGGAGTAGAGCTAGCGGGGGGTCGTACAATGAGCAGTTCTTC. This sequence encodes CAWSRASGGSYNEQFF.

The gene calls are TRBV20-1 and TRBJ2-3; 9 nucleotides align to TRBD2. The germline V gene encodes CDR1 DFQATT and CDR2 SNEGSKA (reference sequence). V was pared by 6 bases and J by 1 base, with 2 bases of the junction left unmatched. The CDR3 covers 13 residues. The CDR3 sequence: CSAASGGTDTQYF. CDR3 nucleotides: TGCAGTGCCGCTAGCGGGGGCACAGATACGCAGTATTTT.

The rearrangement uses TRBV5-1 and TRBJ1-4; maybe TRBD1 (6 bases). Between the trimmed V and J ends, which lost 4 bases and 8 bases, there was a span of 15 bases. The CDR3 has 14 amino acids. The germline gives CDR1 SGHRS, CDR2 YFSETQ. CDR3 sequence (DNA): TGCGCCAGCAGCCCCGGACAGTTTAAGGAAAAACTGTTTTTT. Its translation is CASSPGQFKEKLFF.

The chain links TRBV7-9 to TRBJ1-1, with TRBD1 matching 11 bases. The CDR3 is 15 amino acids. J gave up 4 bases and V 3 bases, and 4 bases lay outside the gene matches. Germline CDR1 is SEHNR and CDR2 is FQNEAQ (reference sequence). CDR3 in DNA: TGTGCCAGCAGCTTGGGACAGGGGGTTGTCACTGAAGCTTTCTTT. The encoded protein is CASSLGQGVVTEAFF. Combining the CDR3 with reference TRBV7-9 and TRBJ1-1 gives the whole variable domain DTGVSQNPRHKITKRGQNVTFRCDPISEHNRLYWYRQTLGQGPEFLTYFQNEAQLEKSRLLSDRFSAERPKGSFSTLEIQRTEQGDSAMYLCASSLGQGVVTEAFFGQGTRLTVV.

The chain combines TRBV27 with TRBJ1-1; 9 bases are a match to TRBD1. The CDR3 contains 15 residues. From germline, CDR1 is MNHEY and CDR2 SMNVEV (reference sequence). Trimming cost V 4 bases and J 3 bases; bases outside gene matches: 6. The CDR3 DNA reads as TGTGCCAGCAGTTCTCACCGGACAGGGGACACTGAAGCTTTCTTT. Its protein is CASSSHRTGDTEAFF.

The chain is built from TRBV5-6 and TRBJ2-1, with TRBD2 matching 7 bases. V was clipped by 2 bases and J by 1 base; unmatched bases: 9. From germline, CDR1 is SGHDT and CDR2 YYEEEE. This CDR3 is built from 17 residues. CDR3 in amino acids: CASSFRLAASSYNEQFF. The CDR3 bases are TGTGCCAGCAGCTTTCGACTAGCAGCAAGTTCCTACAATGAGCAGTTCTTC.

This rearrangement joins TRBV4-1 to TRBJ1-5; TRBD1 aligns across 8 bases. CDR1 and CDR2 (germline): MGHRA, YSYEKL. V trimming: 10 bases; J trimming: 3 bases; junction bases outside the gene matches: 23. The length of the CDR3 is 19 residues. The CDR3 loop reads CAKPYLRGQVFGDNQPQHF. The CDR3 coding sequence is TGCGCCAAACCCTATCTACGGGGACAGGTTTTTGGTGACAATCAGCCCCAGCATTTT.

This chain links TRBV4-2 with TRBJ2-4; D not resolved. Trimming pared 3 bases from V and 0 bases from J, leaving 18 bases between. The CDR3 totals 18 residues. Per the germline V gene, CDR1 is LGHNA and CDR2 is YNFKEQ. CDR3 region: CASSQDTSDVIAKNIQYF. In DNA, the CDR3 is TGTGCCAGCAGCCAGGATACGTCGGACGTTATAGCCAAAAACATTCAGTACTTC.

The chain joins TRBV19 to TRBJ2-1, with TRBD2 matching 9 bases. The CDR3 runs to 15 residues. Germline CDR1 is LNHDA and CDR2 is SQIVND (reference sequence). The ends lost 2 bases at V and 5 bases at J; junction bases unmatched: 4. CDR3 sequence reads: CASSILAGAHNEQFF. CDR3 nucleotide sequence: TGTGCCAGTAGTATATTAGCGGGGGCCCACAATGAGCAGTTCTTC.

In this sample, this clonotype turned up a few times. The V gene is TRBV4-1, the J gene TRBJ2-2; 7 bases line up with TRBD1. Germline loops: CDR1 MGHRA, CDR2 YSYEKL. This CDR3 has 15 amino acids. V trimming: 3 bases; J trimming: 1 base; junction bases outside the gene matches: 2. CDR3 sequence reads: CASSHTGENTGELFF. CDR3 nucleotide sequence: TGCGCCAGCAGCCACACAGGGGAGAACACCGGGGAGCTGTTTTTT.

Concerning this clonotype itself: One junction end does not reproduce the germline sequence, and a read error may be involved. The CDR3, as DNA: TGTGCCAGCAGTTTACCGGGGGACAGGGGGATTTTT. It translates to CASSLPGDRGIF. The rearrangement links TRBV28 to TRBJ1-5, with TRBD1 matching over 11 bases. CDR1 and CDR2 (germline): MDHEN, SYDVKM. CDR3 length: 12 amino acids. The complete variable domain, with remaining parts taken from reference TRBV28 and TRBJ1-5, reads DVKVTQSSRYLVKRTGEKVFLECVQDMDHENMFWYRQDPGLGLRLIYFSYDVKMKEKGDIPEGYSVSREKKERFSLILESASTNQTSMYLCASSLPGDRGIFGDGTRLSIL.

In its sample, this clonotype was seen a few times. The chain uses TRBV28 and TRBJ2-4; D gene ambiguous. The V gene lost 8 bases and the J gene lost 0 bases, with 11 bases spanning the gap. The CDR3 sequence is 14 residues long. CDR1 MDHEN and CDR2 SYDVKM come from the germline V gene. CDR3 loop: CASWGMGAKNIQYF. The CDR3 coding sequence is TGTGCCAGCTGGGGTATGGGAGCCAAAAACATTCAGTACTTC. The whole variable domain, remainder taken from reference TRBV28 and TRBJ2-4, is DVKVTQSSRYLVKRTGEKVFLECVQDMDHENMFWYRQDPGLGLRLIYFSYDVKMKEKGDIPEGYSVSREKKERFSLILESASTNQTSMYLCASWGMGAKNIQYFGAGTRLSVL.

This chain uses TRBV9 with TRBJ1-5; 9 positions agree with TRBD1. The germline V gene encodes CDR1 SGDLS and CDR2 YYNGEE. With V trimmed by 5 bases and J by 7 bases, 7 bases remained unmatched. The CDR3 extends over 14 amino acids. The CDR3 reads CASSAGTGPQPQHF. CDR3 DNA: TGTGCCAGCAGTGCAGGGACAGGGCCACAGCCCCAGCATTTT.